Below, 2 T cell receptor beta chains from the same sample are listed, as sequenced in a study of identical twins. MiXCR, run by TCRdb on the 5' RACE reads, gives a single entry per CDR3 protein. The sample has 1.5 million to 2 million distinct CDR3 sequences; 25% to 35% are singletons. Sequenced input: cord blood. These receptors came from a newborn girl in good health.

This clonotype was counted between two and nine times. The CDR3, as DNA: TGCGCCAGCAGCAGAAAGTTCGGGACAGGGGATTTCTACGAGCAGTACTTC. Encoded protein: CASSRKFGTGDFYEQYF. The V and J genes are TRBV5-1 and TRBJ2-7, with 10 bases that match TRBD1. Germline CDR1 reads SGHRS; CDR2 reads YFSETQ. Trimming at V came to 4 bases and at J to 3 bases, leaving 13 bases not matched to a gene. This CDR3 is 17 amino acids long.

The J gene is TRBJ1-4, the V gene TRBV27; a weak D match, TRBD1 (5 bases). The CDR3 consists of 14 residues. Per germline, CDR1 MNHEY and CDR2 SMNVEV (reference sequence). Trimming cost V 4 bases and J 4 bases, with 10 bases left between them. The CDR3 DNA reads TGTGCCAGCAGTTACGACAGCCTTAATGAAAAACTGTTTTTT. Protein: CASSYDSLNEKLFF.